These 26 T cell receptor beta chains were all obtained from the same sample, sequenced in a study of blood T cells in healthy people across ages. The second PCR ran about 6 to 11 cycles with a sample-barcoded 5' primer and J-beta primers. Using its own MiXCR run on the 5' RACE reads, TCRdb lists one record per CDR3 protein. The sample consists of about 1.6 million distinct CDR3 sequences, roughly a third of them appearing once. The specimen sequenced was blood. The receptors were gathered from a woman under 40 in good health.

The chain joins TRBV12-3 or TRBV12-4 to TRBJ2-7; D possibly corresponds to TRBD1 (5 bases). V lost 2 bases and J lost 2, with 13 bases in between. This CDR3 contains 15 residues. CDR3 nucleotide sequence: TGTGCCAGCAGTTTACACCGTGGGGCCCCCTACGAGCAGTACTTC. It specifies CASSLHRGAPYEQYF.

The chain couples TRBV3-1 to TRBJ1-6; D is possibly TRBD1 (5 bases). The germline V gene has CDR1 LGHDT and CDR2 YNNKEL (reference sequence). Between the trimmed V and J ends, which lost 1 base and 7 bases, there was a span of 8 bases. This CDR3 region has 14 residues. CDR3 loop: CASSQVPGNSPLHF. For the CDR3, the DNA is TGTGCCAGCAGCCAAGTGCCAGGGAATTCACCCCTCCACTTT.

The CDR3 spells CASSLAPYSYEQYF. Here the CDR3 DNA reads TGTGCCAGCAGTTTAGCCCCCTACAGTTACGAGCAGTACTTC. The V call is TRBV27, the J call TRBJ2-7; the D is unclear. Germline V gene data show CDR1 as MNHEY and CDR2 as SMNVEV (reference sequence). CDR3 length: 14 residues. The ends were cut back, 2 bases at V and 4 bases at J, with 12 bases in the middle.

The CDR3 DNA sequence: TGTGCCAGCAGTGAAGCGACAGGGTATAAGGAGACCCAGTACTTC. The encoded protein is CASSEATGYKETQYF. This chain joins TRBV6-1 and TRBJ2-5; 7 bases agree with TRBD1. The CDR3 loop spans 15 amino acids. Germline CDR1 reads MNHNS; CDR2 reads SASEGT. V was clipped by 0 bases and J by 5 bases; unmatched bases: 6.

Many counts were recorded for this clonotype. V usage is TRBV20-1 and J usage is TRBJ2-7; TRBD1 aligns across 8 bases. Germline CDR1 and CDR2: DFQATT and SNEGSKA (reference sequence). The CDR3 consists of 12 residues. The CDR3 nucleotides read TGCAGCGCTGGAGACAGGGGCTACGAGCAGTACTTC. This encodes CSAGDRGYEQYF.

The rearrangement uses TRBV7-8 and TRBJ1-2; D is unclear. V was cut by 4 bases and J by 0 bases, with 15 bases left in between. The CDR3 runs 16 residues. Germline V gene lookup returns CDR1 SGHVS and CDR2 FQNEAQ. CDR3 sequence: CASSSSGRAPNYGYTF. Written as DNA, the CDR3 is TGTGCCAGCAGCTCTAGCGGTCGGGCGCCTAACTATGGCTACACCTTC.

The chain carries TRBV25-1 and TRBJ2-5; 7 bases match TRBD1. The CDR3 covers 16 residues. The V gene end was trimmed by 4 bases and the J gene end by 1 base; junction bases not matched to a gene: 9. Germline V gives CDR1 MGHDK, CDR2 SYGVNS. The CDR3 coding sequence is TGTGCCAGCAGTGGACAGGGCTTCGCGGCCCAAGAGACCCAGTACTTC. Protein product: CASSGQGFAAQETQYF. Drawing the rest from reference TRBV25-1 and TRBJ2-5, the complete variable domain is EADIYQTPRYLVIGTGKKITLECSQTMGHDKMYWYQQDPGMELHLIHYSYGVNSTEKGDLSSESTVSRIRTEHFPLTLESARPSHTSQYLCASSGQGFAAQETQYFGPGTRLLVL.

The chain combines TRBV20-1 with TRBJ2-5, with TRBD2 matching 14 bases. Per germline, CDR1 DFQATT and CDR2 SNEGSKA (reference sequence). The CDR3 totals 16 residues. J gave up 6 bases and V 4 bases, and 10 bases lay outside the gene matches. The DNA for the CDR3 is TGCAGTGCTAAACCGGGACTAGCGGGGGAGGGGAAGACCCAGTACTTC. This codes for CSAKPGLAGEGKTQYF.

The genes are TRBV5-1 and TRBJ2-6; D unresolved. In germline, CDR1 is SGHRS, CDR2 YFSETQ. Trimming cost V 0 bases and J 0 bases, with 7 bases left between them. This CDR3 spans 16 amino acids. CDR3 DNA: TGCGCCAGCAGCTTGGGCGGCATCTCTGGGGCCAACGTCCTGACTTTC. This translates into CASSLGGISGANVLTF.

There are many counts of this clonotype. The chain uses TRBV7-8 and TRBJ2-1, with unresolved D. Trimming took 4 bases from V and 7 from J, leaving 5 bases between them. The CDR3 contains 11 residues. CDR1 is SGHVS and CDR2 is FQNEAQ in the germline V gene. CDR3 residues: CASSSQNEQFF. The CDR3 DNA is TGTGCCAGCAGCTCCCAAAATGAGCAGTTCTTC.

Points on this clonotype: A much larger clone sits a single nucleotide away, making a read error possible. The chain combines TRBV29-1 with TRBJ2-1, with 8 positions matching TRBD1. From germline, CDR1 is SQVTM and CDR2 ANQGSEA. The CDR3 is made up of 13 amino acids. V trimming: 8 bases; J trimming: 4 bases; junction bases outside the gene matches: 7. The CDR3 DNA reads as TGCAGCCTGGGGGACAGGCGATACAATGAGCAGTTCTTC. Amino acid sequence: CSLGDRRYNEQFF.

The chain combines TRBV21-1 with TRBJ1-2; TRBD1, the D gene given by the table, was not confirmed from the DNA. TRBV21-1 is listed as a pseudogene. This CDR3 is built from 17 residues. The CDR3 bases are TGTGCCAGCAGCAAAGGAACCGGACAGGGGGGTGACTATGGCTACACCTTC. Protein product: CASSKGTGQGGDYGYTF.

This clonotype was picked up a small number of times. This chain connects TRBV7-2 to TRBJ2-7; possible D gene TRBD2, 5 bases. The CDR3 is 14 residues long. Germline CDR1 and CDR2: SGHTA and FQGNSA. Trimming stripped 5 bases from V and 2 bases from J, with 13 bases between. This CDR3 reads CASSPRHGTYEQYF. CDR3 coding DNA: TGTGCCAGCAGCCCTCGGCACGGGACCTACGAGCAGTACTTC.

The genes are TRBV6-5 and TRBJ1-1; D uncertain. V lost 11 bases and J 1 base, leaving 20 bases between the germline ends. The CDR3 is 15 amino acids. Germline V CDR1 and CDR2: MNHEY, SVGAGI. CDR3 in amino acids: CAASRREAGNTEAFF. CDR3 DNA sequence: TGTGCCGCCTCGAGGAGGGAGGCAGGGAACACTGAAGCTTTCTTT.

This clonotype was counted ten times or more. The chain joins TRBV20-1 to TRBJ2-1, with 9 bases identical to TRBD2. V dropped 0 bases and J dropped 4; count of bases not matched to a gene: 13. CDR1 and CDR2 from the germline V gene are DFQATT and SNEGSKA (reference sequence). CDR3 length equals 18 residues. CDR3 in DNA: TGCAGTGCTAGAGATCGTTGGGCTAGCGGGGTCCTTTACAATGAGCAGTTCTTC. This encodes CSARDRWASGVLYNEQFF.

V is TRBV20-1 and J is TRBJ2-1, with D perhaps TRBD1 (6 bases). Trimming took off 4 bases at V and 3 bases at J, with 13 bases between the two ends. The CDR3 runs to 14 residues. CDR1 and CDR2 (germline): DFQATT, SNEGSKA (reference sequence). The DNA for the CDR3 is TGCAGTGCTAACTCGGGACACCTCTACAATGAGCAGTTCTTC. Translating gives CSANSGHLYNEQFF.

This chain uses TRBV7-9 with TRBJ2-5; tentatively, D is TRBD2 (5 bases). Trimming shortened V by 5 bases and J by 5 bases, and 21 bases separated the two germline ends. Germline loops: CDR1 SEHNR, CDR2 FQNEAQ (reference sequence). This CDR3 has 16 residues. In nucleotides, the CDR3 is TGTGCCAGCAGCCCGGGTCTGCGCAGAAGAGGGGAGACCCAGTACTTC. Translated: CASSPGLRRRGETQYF.

J is TRBJ2-1 and V is TRBV29-1; perhaps TRBD2 as D (6 bases). The germline V and J ends were trimmed by 5 bases and 8 bases, with 13 bases remaining between them. The length of the CDR3 is 12 residues. Per germline, CDR1 SQVTM and CDR2 ANQGSEA. CDR3 sequence reads: CSVQSGGDEQFF. The DNA for the CDR3 is TGCAGCGTTCAATCCGGAGGGGATGAGCAGTTCTTC.

DNA of the CDR3: TGCGCCAGCAGCTTTTCTGGCGGCTCGACGGGGGAGACCCAGTACTTC. Protein sequence: CASSFSGGSTGETQYF. V gene TRBV5-1 combines with J gene TRBJ2-5, with D possibly matching TRBD2 (5 bases). CDR1 is SGHRS, CDR2 YFSETQ, per germline. Trimming cost V 2 bases and J 5 bases, with 19 bases left between them. CDR3 size: 16 residues.

The V call is TRBV6-2 or TRBV6-3, the J call TRBJ2-1; no clear D. CDR1 is MNHEY, CDR2 SVGEGT, per germline. There are 15 residues in the CDR3. With 0 bases removed from V and 12 bases from J, the gap between germline ends came to 18 bases. CDR3 residues: CASSYSPGSRAAQFF. The CDR3 nucleotides are TGTGCCAGCAGTTACTCGCCCGGCTCACGTGCGGCGCAGTTCTTC.

This sequence joins TRBV18 and TRBJ1-5; TRBD1 matches 7 bases. The V and J ends lost 8 bases and 6 bases, in that order; junction bases with no gene match: 7. The CDR3 consists of 13 residues. Germline CDR1 and CDR2: KGHSH and LQKENI. The CDR3 sequence is CASKDRDSQPQHF. The CDR3 DNA reads as TGTGCCAGCAAAGACAGGGATAGTCAGCCCCAGCATTTT.

This clonotype was seen a few times. V and J are TRBV15 and TRBJ2-3; D not resolved. The CDR3 loop spans 16 amino acids. V gave up 1 base and J gave up 2 bases, with 13 bases separating them. Germline V gene lookup returns CDR1 LNHNV and CDR2 YYDKDF (reference sequence). CDR3 loop: CATSRVGGVPTDTQYF. CDR3 sequence (DNA): TGTGCCACCAGCAGAGTCGGTGGAGTCCCCACAGATACGCAGTATTTT.

The genes are TRBV5-6 and TRBJ1-1, with unresolved D. The CDR3 is made up of 17 amino acids. Germline assignment: CDR1 SGHDT and CDR2 YYEEEE. Trimming left V 3 bases short and J 0 bases short, with 18 bases between. The CDR3 region is CASSSTLDPILNTEAFF. CDR3 in DNA: TGTGCCAGCAGCTCGACCTTGGACCCAATCTTGAACACTGAAGCTTTCTTT.

The rearrangement joins TRBV7-2 to TRBJ1-2, with TRBD1 as a possible D gene (6 bases). The CDR3 has 15 amino acids. Germline lookup yields CDR1 SGHTA and CDR2 FQGNSA. Trimming left V 5 bases short and J 5 bases short, with 18 bases between. The CDR3: CASSEQAGAGYGYTF. The CDR3 DNA reads TGTGCCAGCAGCGAACAGGCAGGGGCAGGGTATGGCTACACCTTC.

This clonotype has more than one count but fewer than ten. The rearrangement uses TRBV28 and TRBJ2-7; perhaps TRBD1 as D (6 bases). Trimming removed 2 bases from V and 3 bases from J, with 11 bases in between. CDR3 size: 14 residues. Per the germline V gene, CDR1 is MDHEN and CDR2 is SYDVKM. The CDR3 protein is CASSLSSRGYEQYF. The DNA for the CDR3 is TGTGCCAGCAGTTTAAGTAGCAGGGGCTACGAGCAGTACTTC.

The chain uses TRBV30 and TRBJ2-7; D possibly corresponds to TRBD1 (5 bases). The ends were cut back, 3 bases at V and 5 bases at J, with 14 bases in the middle. Germline CDR1 reads GTSNPN; CDR2 reads SVGIG (reference sequence). The CDR3 length is 13 residues. The CDR3 nucleotides read TGTGCCTGGAGCCCAGGGAATCCGCACGAGCAGTACTTC. Its protein is CAWSPGNPHEQYF.